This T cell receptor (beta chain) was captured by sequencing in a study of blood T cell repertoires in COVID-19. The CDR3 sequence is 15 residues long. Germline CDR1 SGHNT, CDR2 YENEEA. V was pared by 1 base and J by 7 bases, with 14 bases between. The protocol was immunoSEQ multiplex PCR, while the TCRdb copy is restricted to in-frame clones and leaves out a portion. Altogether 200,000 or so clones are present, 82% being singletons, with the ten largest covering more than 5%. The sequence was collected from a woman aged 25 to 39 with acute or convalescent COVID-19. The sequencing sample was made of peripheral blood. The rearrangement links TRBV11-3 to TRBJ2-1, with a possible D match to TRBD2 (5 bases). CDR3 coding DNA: TGTGCCAGCAGCTTAGCCGGGATGGAGAATAATGAGCAGTTCTTC. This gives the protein CASSLAGMENNEQFF.